This T cell receptor beta chain came from a study of cytomegalovirus exposure and HLA in healthy donors. 13 Jbeta primers and 60 Vbeta primers were used for the PCR. Original data processing: A follow-up analysis tallied tens of millions of unique TCR beta chains, roughly 11 million shared. TCRdb keeps only in-frame clones here, not all; method: immunoSEQ multiplex PCR. V and J calls and clone size come straight from that table; D and trimming were deduced from the DNA. Of under 200,000 clones listed, 77% are singletons. The donors (healthy individuals) were bone marrow donors. Sequencing was performed on PBMCs. The sequence derives from a woman aged 40 to 55 in good health and CMV-seropositive.

CDR3 residues: CASSLGTDSGYTF. In DNA form, the CDR3 reads TGTGCCAGCAGCTTGGGGACAGACTCTGGCTACACCTTC. V usage is TRBV5-4 and J usage is TRBJ1-2; the D gene is possibly TRBD1 (6 bases). V lost 0 bases, J lost 7 bases, and 10 bases lay in between. This CDR3 comprises 13 residues. Germline V gene lookup returns CDR1 SGHNT and CDR2 YYREEE (reference sequence).